The rows below give T cell receptor beta chains drawn from one sample of a study of blood T cell repertoires in COVID-19. Assay: immunoSEQ multiplex PCR; the TCRdb copy retains only in-frame clones and omits some. This sample carries 170,000 or so clones, about 90% of them seen once, and the ten largest clones take more than 8.5%. The sequenced sample consisted of PBMCs or T cells enriched from blood (not recorded which). The receptors here all came from a woman aged 18-29 years who had recovered from COVID-19. Each CDR3 is given without its conserved first and last residue. A D gene is named only where the DNA matches it firmly. Size is stated for part of the rows, as once, few or many counts, or as a class when the clone is expanded.

D gene: TRBD1; clone size: once; V gene: TRBV9; CDR3 protein: ASSSGQGSGNTEAF
D gene: -; clone size: -; V gene: TRBV7-3; CDR3 protein: ASPYRRNTGELF
D gene: TRBD1; clone size: -; V gene: TRBV6-5; CDR3 protein: ASSYSGQELQPQH
D gene: TRBD2; clone size: -; V gene: TRBV4-2; CDR3 protein: ASTPFTGTSGGAYTGELF
D gene: TRBD1; clone size: -; V gene: TRBV27; CDR3 protein: ASSLRIPGQTKEQY
D gene: -; clone size: -; V gene: TRBV5-1; CDR3 protein: ASSFRVLGQNTEAF
D gene: TRBD2; clone size: once; V gene: TRBV7-6; CDR3 protein: ASSSGGTSGSYEQY
D gene: TRBD1; clone size: -; V gene: TRBV18; CDR3 protein: ASSPSGQGARGYT
D gene: TRBD1; clone size: -; V gene: TRBV28; CDR3 protein: ASSSGTGIFYEQY
D gene: -; clone size: -; V gene: TRBV7-9; CDR3 protein: ASSLGPQQAYEQY
D gene: TRBD1; clone size: few; V gene: TRBV30; CDR3 protein: AWSADRDYGYT
D gene: TRBD1; clone size: -; V gene: TRBV18; CDR3 protein: ASSRDSLNYGYT
D gene: -; clone size: -; V gene: TRBV2; CDR3 protein: ASDGLGLNEQF
D gene: -; clone size: -; V gene: TRBV28; CDR3 protein: ATDNSGNTIY
D gene: TRBD1; clone size: -; V gene: TRBV2; CDR3 protein: ASRDRAQGYT
D gene: -; clone size: -; V gene: TRBV9; CDR3 protein: ASSVTGYGYT
D gene: -; clone size: -; V gene: TRBV10-1; CDR3 protein: ASSEGSGRNPR
D gene: -; clone size: -; V gene: TRBV7-2; CDR3 protein: ASSPTSSYNEQF
D gene: -; clone size: -; V gene: TRBV7-9; CDR3 protein: ASSQRNGDTQY
D gene: -; clone size: -; V gene: TRBV3-1/TRBV3-2; CDR3 protein: ASSPIDRGNTIY
D gene: -; clone size: -; V gene: TRBV7-9; CDR3 protein: ASSPPDSGNTEAF
D gene: -; clone size: -; V gene: TRBV7-2; CDR3 protein: ASSYARDSPLH
D gene: -; clone size: -; V gene: TRBV3-1/TRBV3-2; CDR3 protein: ASSPTHRVTSTDTQY
D gene: TRBD2; clone size: -; V gene: TRBV7-9; CDR3 protein: ASSSRSGGSNTGELF
D gene: TRBD2; clone size: -; V gene: TRBV7-2; CDR3 protein: ASSFGGGLTDTQY
D gene: TRBD1; clone size: -; V gene: TRBV2; CDR3 protein: ASSGTGQETQY
D gene: TRBD1; clone size: -; V gene: TRBV2; CDR3 protein: ASRPGQGSNEKLF
D gene: TRBD1; clone size: -; V gene: TRBV9; CDR3 protein: ASSVGTGVVEKLF
D gene: TRBD1; clone size: once; V gene: TRBV5-5; CDR3 protein: ASSLGDRGLNTEAF